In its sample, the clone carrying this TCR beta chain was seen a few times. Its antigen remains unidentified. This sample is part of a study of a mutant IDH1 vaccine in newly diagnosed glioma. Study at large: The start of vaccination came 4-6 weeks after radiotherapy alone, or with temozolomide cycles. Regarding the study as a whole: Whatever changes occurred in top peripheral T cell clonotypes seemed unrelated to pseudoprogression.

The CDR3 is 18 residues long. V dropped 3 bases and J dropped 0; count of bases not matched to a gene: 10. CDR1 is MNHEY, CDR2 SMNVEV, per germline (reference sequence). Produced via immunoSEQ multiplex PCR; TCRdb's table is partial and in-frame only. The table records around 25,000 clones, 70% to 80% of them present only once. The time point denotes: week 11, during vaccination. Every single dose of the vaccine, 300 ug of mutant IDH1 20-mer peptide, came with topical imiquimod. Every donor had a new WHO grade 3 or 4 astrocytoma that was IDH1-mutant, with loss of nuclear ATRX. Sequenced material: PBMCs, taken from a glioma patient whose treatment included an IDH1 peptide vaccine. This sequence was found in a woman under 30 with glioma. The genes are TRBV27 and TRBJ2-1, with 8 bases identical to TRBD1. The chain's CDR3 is CASSLQGQGHSSYNEQFF. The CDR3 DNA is TGTGCCAGCAGTTTGCAAGGACAGGGCCACAGCTCCTACAATGAGCAGTTCTTC.